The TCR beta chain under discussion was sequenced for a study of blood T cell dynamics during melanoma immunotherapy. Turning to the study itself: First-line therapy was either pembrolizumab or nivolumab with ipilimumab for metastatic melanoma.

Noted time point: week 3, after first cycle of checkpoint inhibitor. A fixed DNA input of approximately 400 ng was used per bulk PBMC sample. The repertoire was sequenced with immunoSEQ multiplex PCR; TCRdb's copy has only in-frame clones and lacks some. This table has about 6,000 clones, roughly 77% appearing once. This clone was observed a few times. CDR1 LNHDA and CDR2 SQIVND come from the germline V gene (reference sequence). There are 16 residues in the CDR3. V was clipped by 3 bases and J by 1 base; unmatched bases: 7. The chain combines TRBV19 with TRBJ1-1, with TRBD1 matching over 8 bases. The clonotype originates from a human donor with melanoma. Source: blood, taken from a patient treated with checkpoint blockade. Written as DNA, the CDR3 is TGTGCCAGTAGTATTGGGCAGGGGGCAACGAACACTGAAGCTTTCTTT. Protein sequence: CASSIGQGATNTEAFF.